These T cell receptor beta chains were read from a single sample in a study of T cell responses to AZD1222 COVID-19 vaccine. Assay used: immunoSEQ multiplex PCR; TCRdb lists only in-frame clones, some missing. The sample carries 130,000 to 150,000 clones, about 93% recorded once. The sequencing here drew on peripheral blood, taken on day 0 of AZD1222 vaccination. These receptor sequences come from an adult in good health. Each CDR3 is given with its conserved first and last residue. Each record gives: J gene, V gene, clone size, D gene, CDR3 protein, CDR3 DNA. A D gene is named only where the DNA matches it firmly. For some rows the clone size is stated as once, few or many, or as a class when expanded; others skip it.

TRBJ1-1	TRBV18	NA	NA	CASSPAQENTEAFF	TGTGCCAGCTCACCAGCGCAAGAGAACACTGAAGCTTTCTTT
TRBJ2-1	TRBV7-3	NA	NA	CASSPPSAPYNEQFF	TGTGCCAGCAGCCCCCCGAGTGCCCCCTACAATGAGCAGTTCTTC
TRBJ2-1	TRBV5-5	once	NA	CASLLWNEQFF	TGTGCCAGCCTTCTGTGGAATGAGCAGTTCTTC
TRBJ1-2	TRBV4-1	NA	NA	CASSQQGLDGYTF	TGCGCCAGCAGCCAACAGGGTTTAGATGGCTACACCTTC
TRBJ1-2	TRBV5-6	NA	NA	CASRIVVGSGYTF	TGTGCCAGCAGGATTGTCGTCGGTAGTGGCTACACCTTC
TRBJ2-5	TRBV7-2	NA	NA	CASSSPPETQYF	TGTGCCAGCAGCTCCCCCCCCGAGACCCAGTACTTC
TRBJ1-3	TRBV5-4	NA	NA	CASSQRQSSGNTIYF	TGTGCCAGCAGCCAGCGCCAGAGCTCTGGAAACACCATATATTTT
TRBJ2-5	TRBV9	once	TRBD2	CASSASSGVNQETQYF	TGTGCCAGCAGCGCGTCTAGCGGGGTTAACCAAGAGACCCAGTACTTC
TRBJ1-1	TRBV11-2	NA	NA	CASSLVTGLDTEAFF	TGTGCCAGCAGCTTAGTCACAGGTCTAGACACTGAAGCTTTCTTT
TRBJ2-7	TRBV6-5	NA	TRBD1	CASRPGQGNYEQYF	TGTGCCAGCAGACCGGGACAGGGAAACTACGAGCAGTACTTC
TRBJ1-1	TRBV5-5	NA	NA	CASSLYGPNTEAFF	TGTGCCAGCAGCTTGTACGGGCCGAACACTGAAGCTTTCTTT
TRBJ1-4	TRBV15	NA	TRBD1	CATSRGDRGKEKLFF	TGTGCCACCAGCAGAGGAGACAGGGGGAAGGAAAAACTGTTTTTT
TRBJ2-1	TRBV24-1	NA	NA	CATSVSGWDNEQFF	TGTGCCACCAGTGTCTCAGGGTGGGACAATGAGCAGTTCTTC
TRBJ1-6	TRBV5-1	NA	TRBD1	CASSPRDRAQSPLHF	TGCGCCAGCAGCCCCCGGGACAGGGCACAGTCACCCCTCCACTTT
TRBJ2-1	TRBV27	few	NA	CASSSLGPGSYNEQFF	TGTGCCAGCAGCTCCCTGGGGCCTGGCTCCTACAATGAGCAGTTCTTC
TRBJ1-1	TRBV5-1	NA	TRBD1	CASSLTGGANEAFF	TGCGCCAGCAGCTTGACAGGGGGCGCCAATGAAGCTTTCTTT
TRBJ2-6	TRBV7-3	NA	NA	CASSLTSGSGANVLTF	TGTGCCAGCAGCTTAACGTCGGGTTCCGGGGCCAACGTCCTGACTTTC
TRBJ1-5	TRBV19	NA	NA	CASSPMSTRNQPQHF	TGTGCCAGTAGTCCGATGTCGACACGAAATCAGCCCCAGCATTTT
TRBJ2-1	TRBV29-1	NA	TRBD1	CSVQGATLGSEQFF	TGCAGCGTACAGGGGGCAACGTTGGGTAGTGAGCAGTTCTTC
TRBJ2-1	TRBV3-1/TRBV3-2	NA	NA	CASSYEGGNEQFF	TGTGCCAGCAGCTATGAGGGGGGAAATGAGCAGTTCTTC
TRBJ2-7	TRBV20-1	once	NA	CSEGPYEQYF	TGCAGTGAGGGTCCCTACGAGCAGTACTTC
TRBJ2-3	TRBV5-6	NA	NA	CASRRPSTDTQYF	TGTGCCAGCAGAAGACCTAGCACAGATACGCAGTATTTT
TRBJ2-2	TRBV18	NA	TRBD2	CASSPGLAGAGELFF	TGTGCCAGCTCACCCGGACTAGCGGGAGCCGGGGAGCTGTTTTTT
TRBJ1-1	TRBV12-3/TRBV12-4	NA	NA	CASTQGMNTEAFF	TGTGCCAGCACCCAGGGTATGAACACTGAAGCTTTCTTT
TRBJ1-5	TRBV18	NA	TRBD1	CASSGIRGSQPQHF	TGTGCCAGCTCAGGTATCAGGGGGTCTCAGCCCCAGCATTTT
TRBJ1-2	TRBV19	NA	NA	CASSIAGTANYGYTF	TGTGCCAGTAGTATAGCAGGCACAGCTAACTATGGCTACACCTTC
TRBJ2-5	TRBV5-1	once	NA	CASSLFGRQTGETQYF	TGCGCCAGCAGCTTGTTTGGCAGGCAGACCGGAGAGACCCAGTACTTC
TRBJ2-5	TRBV6-5	NA	NA	CASSYGPRAAETQYF	TGTGCCAGCAGTTACGGCCCCCGGGCCGCAGAGACCCAGTACTTC
TRBJ1-1	TRBV5-4	NA	TRBD1	CASSLAGGNTEAFF	TGTGCCAGCAGCTTGGCAGGGGGTAACACTGAAGCTTTCTTT
TRBJ1-3	TRBV29-1	NA	TRBD1	CSATGQGAGNTIYF	TGCAGCGCAACCGGACAGGGGGCTGGAAACACCATATATTTT
TRBJ2-7	TRBV4-1	NA	NA	CASSQEPAVSYEQYF	TGCGCCAGCAGCCAAGAACCAGCGGTCTCCTACGAGCAGTACTTC
TRBJ2-1	TRBV10-2	NA	NA	CASAEGWGNEQFF	TGCGCCAGCGCCGAGGGTTGGGGCAATGAGCAGTTCTTC
TRBJ1-1	TRBV7-3	NA	NA	CASSYLSDTEAFF	TGTGCCAGCAGCTATCTGTCCGACACTGAAGCTTTCTTT
TRBJ1-6	TRBV9	NA	TRBD1	CASSKDRGGSPLHF	TGTGCCAGCAGCAAGGACAGGGGAGGATCACCCCTCCACTTT
TRBJ1-1	TRBV7-9	NA	NA	CASSLNAGWEPTEAFF	TGTGCCAGCAGCTTAAACGCAGGGTGGGAACCGACTGAAGCTTTCTTT
TRBJ1-4	TRBV6-1	few	NA	CASSEGRGINEKLFF	TGTGCCAGCAGTGAGGGCCGGGGCATTAATGAAAAACTGTTTTTT
TRBJ1-1	TRBV3-1/TRBV3-2	NA	NA	CASSSSGRGMGNTEAFF	TGTGCCAGCAGCTCCTCAGGGAGGGGAATGGGGAACACTGAAGCTTTCTTT
TRBJ1-2	TRBV5-1	NA	TRBD1	CASSSGQDYGYTF	TGCGCCAGCAGCTCGGGACAGGACTATGGCTACACCTTC
TRBJ1-5	TRBV28	once	TRBD1	CASSHLTGVDIRSGGQPQHF	TGTGCCAGCAGCCATCTTACAGGGGTCGATATACGGTCAGGAGGGCAGCCCCAGCATTTT
TRBJ1-4	TRBV3-1/TRBV3-2	NA	NA	CASSQKIGPGTNEKLFF	TGTGCCAGCAGCCAGAAGATCGGCCCGGGGACTAATGAAAAACTGTTTTTT
TRBJ1-1	TRBV6-6	NA	NA	CASSYAPRWDTEAFF	TGTGCCAGCAGTTACGCCCCCAGGTGGGACACTGAAGCTTTCTTT
TRBJ2-1	TRBV24-1	few	TRBD2	CATSDSRGGRYNEQFF	TGTGCCACCAGTGATTCCCGGGGGGGTAGGTACAATGAGCAGTTCTTC
TRBJ1-6	TRBV3-1/TRBV3-2	NA	NA	CASSQPGPNSPLHF	TGTGCCAGCAGCCAACCGGGACCTAATTCACCCCTCCACTTT
TRBJ1-3	TRBV2	NA	TRBD1	CASRPDRAGNTIYF	TGTGCCAGCAGACCCGACAGGGCTGGAAACACCATATATTTT